What follows is one T cell receptor (beta chain) and its context. The V end was cut by 0 bases, the J end by 6 bases, with 13 bases between. This CDR3 comprises 14 residues. Germline V CDR1 and CDR2: SGHNT, YYREEE (reference sequence). This record comes from a study of blood T cell repertoires in COVID-19. Across the study: From the United States, Italy and Spain came samples of acute and convalescent COVID-19. Nucleic acid was either cDNA or gDNA, and it came from T cells, B-cell-depleted T cells, or PBMCs.

Authors' processing steps: Estimated nucleated cell counts came from reference gene primer amplification. The repertoire was sequenced with immunoSEQ multiplex PCR; TCRdb's copy has only in-frame clones and lacks some. Clone size and V and J calls were adopted from that table, with D and trimming inferred from the DNA. The sample has fewer than 200,000 clones, 84% seen once. This TCR derives from a man aged 35 to 55 who had recovered from COVID-19. The sample comprised peripheral blood. The V gene is TRBV5-4, the J gene TRBJ2-7, with a weak D call TRBD1 (6 bases). The DNA of the CDR3 is TGTGCCAGCAGCTTGGCAGGACAGCGAGCCGAGCAGTACTTC. Translated: CASSLAGQRAEQYF. The full variable domain, its missing parts supplied by reference TRBV5-4 and TRBJ2-7, is ETGVTQSPTHLIKTRGQQVTLRCSSQSGHNTVSWYQQALGQGPQFIFQYYREEENGRGNFPPRFSGLQFPNYSSELNVNALELDDSALYLCASSLAGQRAEQYFGPGTRLTVT.